This T cell receptor beta chain was profiled in a study of OX40 agonist ivuxolimab in advanced cancers. In terms of the full investigation: The costimulatory receptor OX40 (CD134) was targeted by ivuxolimab, a fully human IgG2 agonistic monoclonal antibody. Intravenous ivuxolimab was administered to patients every 2 weeks at six dose levels: 0.01, 0.1, 0.3, 1.5, 3 and 10 mg/kg. Of the roughly 53 patients in dose escalation, around 19 had hepatocellular carcinoma, roughly 15 had melanoma, 9 had renal cell carcinoma and 9 had head and neck cancer. In the dose-escalation cohort, approximately 82% of patients were male, and the mean age was roughly 60 years with a range of roughly 23 to 79. Patients were allowed to have had prior anti-PD-1, anti-PD-L1 or anti-CTLA-4 therapy, and approximately 39% of the dose-escalation patients had been treated with checkpoint inhibitors. Three dose-escalation patients achieved partial responses, one with hepatocellular carcinoma and two with cutaneous melanoma. The point of sequencing TCRbeta in the periphery was to test whether ivuxolimab changed TCR sequence diversity and drove clonal T-cell expansion. The paper covers the monotherapy dose-escalation part of the phase I ivuxolimab trial, which included N ≈ 50 patients.

From a lookup of the germline V gene, CDR1 and CDR2 are SGHTA and FQGNSA. The CDR3 spans 17 residues, from the cysteine through the phenylalanine. Of all the DNA, just the CDR3 is kept, 51 bases in frame from base 1. V was cut back by 2 bases and J by 2 bases, leaving a gap of 19 bases between them. For sequencing of the TCRbeta CDR3 region, genomic DNA was extracted from the sorted cells. The immunoSEQ Assay was used for sequencing of TCRbeta CDR3 regions. The clones in this table, taken by TCRdb from immuneACCESS, are in-frame only. Not every clone is retained; where verified, under half of the shortfall comes from an unresolved V gene, and the cause of the rest is unknown. This sample is represented by about 80,000 clones; 85% to 95% of them were singletons. The ten largest clones take up about 10% of the sample. Concerning this clone: Its target antigen remains unknown. Base quality data are lacking; no much larger clone is found one base away.

What the work shows at the level of the full study, not this receptor alone: Partial responders in the 0.1-3.0 mg/kg groups had among the lowest normalized peripheral clonal expansion, especially among CD8+ T cells. The antigen specificity of the peripheral T cells that underwent clonal expansion was not determined. After ivuxolimab, CD8+ T cells had more expanded clones than CD4+ T cells on average. At doses of 0.1 to 3.0 mg/kg, clonal expansion of both CD4+ and CD8+ blood T cells was observed from baseline to week 6. Low levels of normalized T-cell clonal expansion were also seen in some patients who did not respond.

Patients with autoimmune disease history or receiving systemic immunosuppression were excluded from the trial. In every dose cohort, peripheral blood was drawn for TCR sequencing at baseline, cycle 4 day 1, and cycle 7 day 1. Samples came from an open-label, multicenter, first-in-human phase I dose-escalation trial of ivuxolimab. Adults with locally advanced or metastatic melanoma, renal cell carcinoma, hepatocellular carcinoma or head and neck squamous cell carcinoma were enrolled in the trial. Before TCR sequencing, CD4+ T cells and CD8+ T cells from peripheral blood were sorted into separate populations.

The specimen comprised CD4+ or CD8+ T cells sorted from blood, sampled in a trial of the OX40 agonist ivuxolimab. Recombination connected TRBV7-2 to TRBJ2-7; too little of a D gene remains to name it. This TCR was recovered from an adult with an advanced solid tumor such as melanoma, head and neck, liver or kidney cancer. The CDR3: CASSLLGPPAEAYEQYF. DNA sequence: TGTGCCAGCAGCTTATTAGGGCCGCCAGCTGAGGCCTACGAGCAGTACTTC.